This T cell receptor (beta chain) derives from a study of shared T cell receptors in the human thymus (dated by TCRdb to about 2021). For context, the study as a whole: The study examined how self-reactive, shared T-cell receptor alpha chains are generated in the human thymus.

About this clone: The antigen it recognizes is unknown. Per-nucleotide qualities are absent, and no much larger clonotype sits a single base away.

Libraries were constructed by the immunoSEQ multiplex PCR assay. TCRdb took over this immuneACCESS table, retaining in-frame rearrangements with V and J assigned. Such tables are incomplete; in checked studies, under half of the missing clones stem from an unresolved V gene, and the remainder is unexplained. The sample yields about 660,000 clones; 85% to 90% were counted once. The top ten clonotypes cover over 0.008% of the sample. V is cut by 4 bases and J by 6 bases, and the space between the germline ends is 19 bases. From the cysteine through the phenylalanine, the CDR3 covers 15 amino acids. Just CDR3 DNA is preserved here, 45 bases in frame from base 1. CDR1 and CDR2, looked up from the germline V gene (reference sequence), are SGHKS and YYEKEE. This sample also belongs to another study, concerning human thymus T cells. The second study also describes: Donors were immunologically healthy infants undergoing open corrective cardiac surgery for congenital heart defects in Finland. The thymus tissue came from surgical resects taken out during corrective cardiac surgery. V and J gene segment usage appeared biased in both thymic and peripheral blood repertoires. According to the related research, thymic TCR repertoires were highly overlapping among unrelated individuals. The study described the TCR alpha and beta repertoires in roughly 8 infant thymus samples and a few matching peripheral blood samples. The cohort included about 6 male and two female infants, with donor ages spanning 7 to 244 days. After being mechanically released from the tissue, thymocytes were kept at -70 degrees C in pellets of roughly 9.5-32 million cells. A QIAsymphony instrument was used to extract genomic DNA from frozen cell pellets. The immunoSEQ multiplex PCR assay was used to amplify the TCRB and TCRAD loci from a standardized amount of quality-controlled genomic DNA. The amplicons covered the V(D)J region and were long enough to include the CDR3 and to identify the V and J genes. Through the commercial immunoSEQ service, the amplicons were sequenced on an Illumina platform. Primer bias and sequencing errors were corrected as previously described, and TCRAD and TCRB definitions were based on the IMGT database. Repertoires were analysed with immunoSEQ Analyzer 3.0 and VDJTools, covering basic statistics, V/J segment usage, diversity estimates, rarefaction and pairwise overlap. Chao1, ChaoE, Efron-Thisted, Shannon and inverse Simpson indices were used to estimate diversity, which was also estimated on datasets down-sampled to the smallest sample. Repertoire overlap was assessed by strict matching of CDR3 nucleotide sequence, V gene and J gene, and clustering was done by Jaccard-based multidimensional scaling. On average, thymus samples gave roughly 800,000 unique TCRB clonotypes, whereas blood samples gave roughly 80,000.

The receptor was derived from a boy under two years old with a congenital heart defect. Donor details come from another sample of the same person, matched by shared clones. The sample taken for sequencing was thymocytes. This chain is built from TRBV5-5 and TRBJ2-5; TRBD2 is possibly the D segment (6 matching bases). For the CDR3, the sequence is CASSAPGEGKKTQYF. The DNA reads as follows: TGTGCCAGCAGCGCGCCGGGAGAGGGAAAAAAGACCCAGTACTTC.